Shown below are 30 T cell receptor beta chains from a single sample sequenced in a study of cytomegalovirus exposure and HLA in healthy donors. Clones were sequenced by immunoSEQ multiplex PCR, and TCRdb holds only the in-frame ones, with some missing. Counted here are a few hundred thousand clones, 86% occurring once; the ten biggest clones make up 0.83%. The specimen was PBMCs. The origin of the receptors is a woman aged 18-30 years in good health and CMV-seronegative.

The chain joins TRBV6-6 to TRBJ2-2; a weak D match, TRBD2 (5 bases). The CDR3 sequence is 14 residues long. The germline V gene has CDR1 MNHNY and CDR2 SVGAGI (reference sequence). For the CDR3, the DNA is TGTGGGACTGTGGGCAGCGGGAACACCGGGGAGCTGTTTTTT. Its protein product is CGTVGSGNTGELFF.

The chain carries TRBV13 and TRBJ2-1; 13 nucleotides match TRBD2. This CDR3 region has 19 residues. The germline gives CDR1 PRHDT, CDR2 FYEKMQ (reference sequence). Trimming took 5 bases from V and 0 from J; bases not matched to a gene: 10. The CDR3 DNA sequence: TGTGCCAGCAGCGCCGCCGGGACTAGCGGGGCAAGCTCCTACAATGAGCAGTTCTTC. Translating gives CASSAAGTSGASSYNEQFF.

The chain combines TRBV7-2 with TRBJ1-5; 7 bases line up with TRBD1. V gave up 4 bases and J gave up 1 base; unmatched junction bases: 4. Germline V gives CDR1 SGHTA, CDR2 FQGNSA. This CDR3 is built from 15 residues. The CDR3 DNA is TGTGCCAGCAGCTGGGGACAGACAAGCAATCAGCCCCAGCATTTT. It translates to CASSWGQTSNQPQHF. The complete variable domain, with remaining parts taken from reference TRBV7-2 and TRBJ1-5, reads GAGVSQSPSNKVTEKGKDVELRCDPISGHTALYWYRQSLGQGLEFLIYFQGNSAPDKSGLPSDRFSAERTGGSVSTLTIQRTQQEDSAVYLCASSWGQTSNQPQHFGDGTRLSIL.

The J gene is TRBJ1-2, the V gene TRBV6-1, with unresolved D. The CDR3 is 14 residues long. Germline V CDR1 and CDR2: MNHNS, SASEGT. Trimming left V 2 bases short and J 2 bases short, with 9 bases between. This CDR3 reads CASSELRGNYGYTF. The CDR3 bases are TGTGCCAGCAGTGAATTACGAGGGAACTATGGCTACACCTTC.

This clone was picked up one time. This sequence joins TRBV9 and TRBJ1-3, with TRBD1 matching 8 bases. With V trimmed by 3 bases and J by 0 bases, 2 bases remained unmatched. The CDR3 runs 15 residues. CDR1 SGDLS and CDR2 YYNGEE come from the germline V gene. The CDR3 coding sequence is TGTGCCAGCAGCGCACAGGGGGACTCTGGAAACACCATATATTTT. This translates into CASSAQGDSGNTIYF.

This chain joins TRBV29-1 and TRBJ1-5; 12 bases match TRBD1. Per germline, CDR1 SQVTM and CDR2 ANQGSEA. The V and J ends lost 4 bases and 7 bases, in that order; junction bases with no gene match: 8. The CDR3 runs to 15 residues. CDR3 sequence (DNA): TGCAGCGTTGCCGGGACAGGGGGCGCAGGGCAGCCCCAGCATTTT. It encodes CSVAGTGGAGQPQHF.

This clone was seen a handful of times. Other DNA sequences of this sample code for an identical CDR3. The rearrangement links TRBV18 to TRBJ2-7, with 9 bases identical to TRBD1. CDR3 length equals 14 residues. V gave up 3 bases and J gave up 4 bases; unmatched junction bases: 4. Germline V gene data show CDR1 as KGHSH and CDR2 as LQKENI. Here the CDR3 DNA reads TGTGCCAGCTCACCCGGGACAGGGCTGTACGAGCAGTACTTC. Translated: CASSPGTGLYEQYF.

The rearrangement links TRBV29-1 to TRBJ2-3; D may be TRBD1 (5 bases). Trimming removed 4 bases at V and 4 bases at J, with 21 bases between. Germline CDR1 is SQVTM and CDR2 is ANQGSEA. The CDR3 is made up of 16 amino acids. The CDR3: CSVVGPRVHIPDTQYF. DNA for the CDR3: TGCAGCGTTGTAGGGCCCAGGGTCCACATCCCAGATACGCAGTATTTT.

The chain employs TRBV5-4 and TRBJ2-3; the match to TRBD2 covers 10 bases. CDR1 and CDR2 from the germline V gene are SGHNT and YYREEE (reference sequence). Trimming at V came to 1 base and at J to 4 bases, leaving 12 bases not matched to a gene. This CDR3 comprises 18 residues. The CDR3 sequence is CASSLRGTAGGPADTQYF. The CDR3 DNA reads TGTGCCAGCAGCTTGAGGGGTACAGCGGGAGGGCCCGCAGATACGCAGTATTTT.

This sequence joins TRBV7-9 and TRBJ2-7; TRBD1 aligns across 12 bases. V dropped 4 bases and J dropped 6; count of bases not matched to a gene: 10. Germline CDR1 reads SEHNR; CDR2 reads FQNEAQ (reference sequence). CDR3 length equals 16 residues. In DNA, the CDR3 is TGTGCCAGCAGCTCGGGGACAGGGGGCACGGTAGGCGAGCAGTACTTC. Translation gives CASSSGTGGTVGEQYF.

V usage is TRBV28 and J usage is TRBJ1-1, with no clear D. This CDR3 region has 15 residues. In germline, CDR1 is MDHEN, CDR2 SYDVKM. V shed 3 bases and J shed 3 bases, with 14 bases lying between them. The DNA of the CDR3 is TGTGCCAGCAGTTTTATGGGAGTTATTTACACTGAAGCTTTCTTT. Translating it yields CASSFMGVIYTEAFF.

The rearrangement joins TRBV13 to TRBJ2-1; the match to TRBD2 covers 10 bases. The CDR3 has 16 amino acids. The junction had 7 bases not matched to a gene; V was cut back by 8 bases and J by 0 bases. CDR1 PRHDT and CDR2 FYEKMQ come from the germline V gene (reference sequence). The DNA for the CDR3 is TGTGCCAGCCAACTAGCGGGGCCTAGCTCCTACAATGAGCAGTTCTTC. Its translation: CASQLAGPSSYNEQFF.

This clone was counted a few times. V usage is TRBV2 and J usage is TRBJ1-2; perhaps TRBD1 as D (5 bases). Looked up from germline, CDR1 is SNHLY and CDR2 is FYNNEI. Deletions cut 5 bases from V and 4 bases from J, with 14 bases between. The CDR3 loop spans 14 amino acids. This CDR3 is CASSPQGDRYGYTF. The CDR3, as DNA: TGTGCCAGCAGTCCCCAGGGCGATCGCTATGGCTACACCTTC.

V usage is TRBV20-1 and J usage is TRBJ1-6; D uncertain. The CDR3 consists of 11 residues. Trimming took off 7 bases at V and 9 bases at J, with 10 bases between the two ends. Germline CDR1 DFQATT, CDR2 SNEGSKA (reference sequence). The CDR3: CSVGGISPLHF. The DNA for the CDR3 is TGCAGTGTCGGAGGAATTTCACCCCTCCACTTT.

The chain employs TRBV18 and TRBJ2-3, with D tentatively TRBD2 (6 bases). The V gene lost 3 bases and the J gene lost 0 bases, with 16 bases spanning the gap. This CDR3 is built from 17 residues. Germline CDR1 is KGHSH and CDR2 is LQKENI. CDR3 residues: CASSPFLPGTSTDTQYF. The DNA for the CDR3 is TGTGCCAGCTCACCCTTCCTGCCCGGGACTAGCACAGATACGCAGTATTTT.

This clone was found once. The V call is TRBV4-1, the J call TRBJ1-2, with TRBD1 as a possible D gene (5 bases). Trimming removed 4 bases at V and 8 bases at J, with 29 bases between. The CDR3 consists of 18 residues. Germline-derived CDR1 and CDR2 are MGHRA and YSYEKL. This CDR3 is CASSRAAGEASGFGGYTF. The CDR3 DNA follows: TGCGCCAGCAGCCGGGCCGCGGGGGAGGCTTCCGGATTCGGGGGCTACACCTTC.

This chain joins TRBV27 and TRBJ2-7; 7 nucleotides agree with TRBD1. V lost 3 bases and J lost 2; bases outside the gene matches: 4. Germline V gives CDR1 MNHEY, CDR2 SMNVEV (reference sequence). CDR3 length: 14 residues. CDR3 protein: CASSFQGVTYEQYF. As DNA, the CDR3 is TGTGCCAGCAGTTTCCAGGGGGTCACCTACGAGCAGTACTTC.

In its sample, this clone was seen a few times. The chain carries TRBV9 and TRBJ2-7; 7 positions match TRBD1. Germline V gene data show CDR1 as SGDLS and CDR2 as YYNGEE. The ends lost 3 bases at V and 1 base at J; junction bases unmatched: 7. The CDR3 covers 15 residues. The CDR3 DNA sequence: TGTGCCAGCAGCGGCGCCCAGGGACAGTCCTACGAGCAGTACTTC. It yields the protein CASSGAQGQSYEQYF.

This chain links TRBV27 with TRBJ2-3; 13 positions match TRBD2. The V and J ends lost 6 bases and 4 bases, in that order; junction bases with no gene match: 19. This CDR3 is built from 20 residues. The germline V gene encodes CDR1 MNHEY and CDR2 SMNVEV (reference sequence). The CDR3 region is CASSPPLTLAGGPWADTQYF. Written as DNA, the CDR3 is TGTGCCAGCAGCCCGCCCCTGACACTAGCGGGGGGGCCTTGGGCAGATACGCAGTATTTT.

The chain links TRBV15 to TRBJ1-3, with TRBD1 matching 8 bases. The length of the CDR3 is 18 residues. Per germline, CDR1 LNHNV and CDR2 YYDKDF (reference sequence). V lost 0 bases, J lost 6 bases, and 13 bases stayed unmatched. CDR3 protein: CATSREWGTGGKENTIYF. In nucleotides, the CDR3 is TGTGCCACCAGCAGAGAGTGGGGCACAGGGGGAAAGGAAAACACCATATATTTT.

The rearrangement links TRBV5-1 to TRBJ2-5; 7 positions agree with TRBD1. The junction had 4 bases not matched to a gene; V was cut back by 4 bases and J by 4 bases. Germline V gives CDR1 SGHRS, CDR2 YFSETQ. This CDR3 has 13 amino acids. CDR3 DNA sequence: TGCGCCAGCAGCCGAGGGGGCATAGAGACCCAGTACTTC. Translated, it gives CASSRGGIETQYF.

In DNA form, the CDR3 reads TGTGCCAGCAGCCGGAAGAACAGGGACCCACTTAATGAAAAACTGTTTTTT. This codes for CASSRKNRDPLNEKLFF. This sequence joins TRBV5-4 and TRBJ1-4, with TRBD1 as a possible D gene (6 bases). V was pared by 4 bases and J by 4 bases, with 20 bases between. Germline loops: CDR1 SGHNT, CDR2 YYREEE (reference sequence). This CDR3 region has 17 residues.

The V gene is TRBV25-1, the J gene TRBJ2-7; 8 bases are a match to TRBD1. The CDR3 loop spans 15 amino acids. The germline V gene has CDR1 MGHDK and CDR2 SYGVNS. Trimming took 2 bases from V and 3 from J; bases not matched to a gene: 6. The CDR3 reads CASSEGQGGDYEQYF. The CDR3 DNA follows: TGTGCCAGCAGTGAAGGACAGGGCGGGGACTACGAGCAGTACTTC.

This clone showed up just a few times. The CDR3 DNA sequence: TGTGCCAGCAGTTTTATTTTCGGGGATGGCTACACCTTC. It codes for CASSFIFGDGYTF. The chain recombines TRBV28 with TRBJ1-2; D not resolved. The V gene's germline CDR1 is MDHEN and CDR2 SYDVKM. The CDR3 runs to 13 residues. With 3 bases removed from V and 6 bases from J, the gap between germline ends came to 11 bases.

The genes are TRBV6-4 and TRBJ2-2; TRBD1 matches at 7 bases. After removal of 0 bases from V and 4 bases from J, the junction contained 2 bases not matched to a gene. The CDR3 loop spans 15 amino acids. Germline CDR1 reads MRHNA; CDR2 reads SNTAGT. The CDR3 region is CASSDSRGITGELFF. CDR3 coding DNA: TGTGCCAGCAGTGACTCCAGGGGGATCACCGGGGAGCTGTTTTTT.

V is TRBV27 and J is TRBJ1-5; no firm D call. This CDR3 contains 15 residues. Germline-derived CDR1 and CDR2 are MNHEY and SMNVEV (reference sequence). The V and J ends lost 2 bases and 1 base respectively, with 9 bases between them. The CDR3 region has the DNA TGTGCCAGCAGTTTAATTCCCGGGAGCAATCAGCCCCAGCATTTT. This translates into CASSLIPGSNQPQHF.

The CDR3, as DNA: TGTGCCAGCAGTCGGGACAGGGGGGTGACTGAAGCTTTCTTT. Amino acids: CASSRDRGVTEAFF. The V call is TRBV27, the J call TRBJ1-1; 11 bases match TRBD1. The CDR3 length is 14 residues. V trimming: 5 bases; J trimming: 5 bases; junction bases outside the gene matches: 4. Germline CDR1 is MNHEY and CDR2 is SMNVEV (reference sequence).

In the case of this clone: Other DNA variants within this sample encode the same CDR3. V is TRBV5-1 and J is TRBJ2-6, with D hard to call. Trimming removed 1 base at V and 0 bases at J, with 5 bases between. The CDR3 loop spans 15 amino acids. From germline, CDR1 is SGHRS and CDR2 YFSETQ. CDR3 loop: CASSLQVSGANVLTF. Written as DNA, the CDR3 is TGCGCCAGCAGCTTGCAGGTCTCTGGGGCCAACGTCCTGACTTTC.

The J gene is TRBJ1-5, the V gene TRBV30; D gene unclear. Trimming cost V 1 base and J 9 bases, with 16 bases left between them. Germline loops: CDR1 GTSNPN, CDR2 SVGIG (reference sequence). The CDR3 totals 14 residues. The CDR3: CAWSGLNMGGPQHF. CDR3 in DNA: TGTGCCTGGAGTGGACTTAATATGGGAGGGCCCCAGCATTTT.

The chain uses TRBV6-5 and TRBJ2-7, with a tentative D call TRBD2 (6 bases). This CDR3 contains 13 residues. Trimming left V 6 bases short and J 6 bases short, with 15 bases between. Germline CDR1 is MNHEY and CDR2 is SVGAGI. CDR3 sequence reads: CASRTGLLTEQYF. In DNA form, the CDR3 reads TGTGCCAGCAGAACGGGACTCCTTACCGAGCAGTACTTC.